This TCR beta chain was observed in a study of shared clonotypes between healthy human individuals. With 4 bases clipped from V and 6 bases from J, the junction kept 8 bases outside the gene matches. The germline gives CDR1 SGHNT, CDR2 YYREEE (reference sequence). The CDR3 has 15 residues. The protocol was immunoSEQ multiplex PCR, while the TCRdb copy is restricted to in-frame clones and leaves out a portion. The data hold fewer than 2.5 million clones, with roughly 93% observed a single time. This clonotype originated in a man between 18 and 29 years old in good health. Some clones in this sample may be carry-over from other donors' samples. Sequenced sample: naive CD4+ T cells from PBMCs. Subset described: CD45RA+ positively selected. V is TRBV5-4 and J is TRBJ2-1; TRBD1 matches at 9 bases. The CDR3 spells CASSPPGQGVNEQFF. The CDR3 bases are TGTGCCAGCAGCCCCCCGGGACAGGGCGTCAATGAGCAGTTCTTC.